This TCR beta chain came from a study of cytomegalovirus exposure and HLA in healthy donors. Study observations and caveats: Among TCR beta chains of equal frequency, HLA-associated ones were more clonally expanded in a later analysis. Highly shared variants forming one cluster were likely a sequencing artifact. The study labeled about 160 TCR beta chains cytomegalovirus-associated.

The CDR3 length is 14 residues. Germline V gene sequence: CDR1 SGHAT, CDR2 FQNNGV. About this clone itself: The target antigen is unknown. The junction shows a germline mismatch at one end, possibly a read error.

PCR primers comprised 60 Vbeta and 13 Jbeta primers. Profiling relied on immunoSEQ multiplex PCR, and the TCRdb table lists in-frame clones only, not all of them. The profile covers some 180,000 clones, with roughly 85% appearing a single time and 4.4% taken by the ten largest. This chain connects TRBV11-2 to TRBJ2-7, with D unclear. The sample comprised PBMCs. This clonotype was sampled from a woman in her twenties or thirties in good health and CMV-seropositive. The CDR3 DNA is TGTGCCAGCAGCTTAGAGTCAAACTCGAGATTTTGCCTCTTC. It specifies CASSLESNSRFCLF.